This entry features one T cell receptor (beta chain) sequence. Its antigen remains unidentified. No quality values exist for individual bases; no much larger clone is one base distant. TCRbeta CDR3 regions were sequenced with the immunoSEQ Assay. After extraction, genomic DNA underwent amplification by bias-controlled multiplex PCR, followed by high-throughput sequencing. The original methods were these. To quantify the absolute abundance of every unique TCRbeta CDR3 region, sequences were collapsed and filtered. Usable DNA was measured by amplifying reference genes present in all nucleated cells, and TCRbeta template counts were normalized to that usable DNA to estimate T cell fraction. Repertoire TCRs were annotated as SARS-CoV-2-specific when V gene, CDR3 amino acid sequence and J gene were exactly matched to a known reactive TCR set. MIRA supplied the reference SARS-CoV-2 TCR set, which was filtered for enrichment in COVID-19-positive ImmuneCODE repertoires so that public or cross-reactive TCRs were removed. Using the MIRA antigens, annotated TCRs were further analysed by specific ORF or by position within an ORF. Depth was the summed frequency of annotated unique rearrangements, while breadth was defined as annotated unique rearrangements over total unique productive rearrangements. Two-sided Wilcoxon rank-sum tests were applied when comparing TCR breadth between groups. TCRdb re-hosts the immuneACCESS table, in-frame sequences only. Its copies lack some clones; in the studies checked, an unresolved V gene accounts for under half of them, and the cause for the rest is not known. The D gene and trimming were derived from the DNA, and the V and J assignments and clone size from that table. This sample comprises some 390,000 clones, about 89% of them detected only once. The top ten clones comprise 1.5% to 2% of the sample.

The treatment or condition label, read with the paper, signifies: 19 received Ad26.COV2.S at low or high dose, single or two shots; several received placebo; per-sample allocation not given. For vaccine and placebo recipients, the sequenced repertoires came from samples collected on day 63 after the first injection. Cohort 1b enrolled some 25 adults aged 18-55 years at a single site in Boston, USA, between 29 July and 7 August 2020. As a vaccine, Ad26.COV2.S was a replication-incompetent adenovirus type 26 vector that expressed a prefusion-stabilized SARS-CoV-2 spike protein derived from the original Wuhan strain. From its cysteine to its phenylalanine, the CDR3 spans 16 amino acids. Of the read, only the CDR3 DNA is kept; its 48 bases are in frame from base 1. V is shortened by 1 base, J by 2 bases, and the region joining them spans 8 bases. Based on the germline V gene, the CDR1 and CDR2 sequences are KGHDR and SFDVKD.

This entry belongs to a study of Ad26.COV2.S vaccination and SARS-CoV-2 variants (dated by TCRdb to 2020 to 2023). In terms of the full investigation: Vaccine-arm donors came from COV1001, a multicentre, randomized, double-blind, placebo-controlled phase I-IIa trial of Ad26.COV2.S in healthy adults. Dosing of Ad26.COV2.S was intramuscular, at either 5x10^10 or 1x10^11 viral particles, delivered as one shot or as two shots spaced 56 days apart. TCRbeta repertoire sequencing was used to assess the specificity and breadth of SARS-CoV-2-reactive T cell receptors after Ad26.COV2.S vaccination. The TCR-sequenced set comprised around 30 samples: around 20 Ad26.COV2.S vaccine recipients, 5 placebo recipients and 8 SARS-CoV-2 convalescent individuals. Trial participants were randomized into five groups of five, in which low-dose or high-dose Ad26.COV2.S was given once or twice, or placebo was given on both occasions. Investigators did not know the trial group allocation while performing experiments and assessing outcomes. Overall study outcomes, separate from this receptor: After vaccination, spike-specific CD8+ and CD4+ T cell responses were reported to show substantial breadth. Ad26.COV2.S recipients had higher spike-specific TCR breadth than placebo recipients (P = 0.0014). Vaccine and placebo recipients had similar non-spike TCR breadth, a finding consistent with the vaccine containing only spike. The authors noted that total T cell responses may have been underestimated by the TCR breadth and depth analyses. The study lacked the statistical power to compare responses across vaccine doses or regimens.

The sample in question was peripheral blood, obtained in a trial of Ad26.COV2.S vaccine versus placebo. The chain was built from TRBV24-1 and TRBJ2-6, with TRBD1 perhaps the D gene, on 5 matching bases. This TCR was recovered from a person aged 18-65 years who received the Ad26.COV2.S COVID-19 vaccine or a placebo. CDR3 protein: CATSDFAGTGANVLTF. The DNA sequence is TGTGCCACCAGTGATTTCGCAGGGACTGGGGCCAACGTCCTGACTTTC.